This T cell receptor (beta chain) stems from a study of blood T cell repertoires in COVID-19. Germline CDR1 is SGHRS and CDR2 is YFSETQ. V dropped 4 bases and J dropped 4 bases, with 20 bases sitting between them. The CDR3 is made up of 16 amino acids. The repertoire was sequenced with immunoSEQ multiplex PCR; TCRdb's copy has only in-frame clones and lacks some. This sample has under 250,000 clones, with 75% to 90% found just once. Sample: PBMCs or T cells enriched from blood (not recorded which). This clonotype was obtained from a woman between 18 and 29 years old in a cohort exposed to, infected with or recovered from COVID-19 (not recorded which). The chain employs TRBV5-1 and TRBJ2-5; weak D call: TRBD2 (6 bases). The CDR3 DNA is TGCGCCAGCAGCCGACGAGGTCCGGGGGTCAGAGAGACCCAGTACTTC. It yields the protein CASSRRGPGVRETQYF.